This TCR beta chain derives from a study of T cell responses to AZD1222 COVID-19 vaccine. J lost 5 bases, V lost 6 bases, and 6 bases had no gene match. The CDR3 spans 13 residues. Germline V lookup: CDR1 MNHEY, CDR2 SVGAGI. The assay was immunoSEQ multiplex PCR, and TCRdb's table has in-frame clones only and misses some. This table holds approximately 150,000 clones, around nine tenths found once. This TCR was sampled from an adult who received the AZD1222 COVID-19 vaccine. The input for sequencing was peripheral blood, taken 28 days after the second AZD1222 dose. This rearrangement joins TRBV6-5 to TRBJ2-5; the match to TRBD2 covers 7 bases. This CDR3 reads CASSRTGRETQYF. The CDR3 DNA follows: TGTGCCAGCAGCCGGACCGGGAGGGAGACCCAGTACTTC.